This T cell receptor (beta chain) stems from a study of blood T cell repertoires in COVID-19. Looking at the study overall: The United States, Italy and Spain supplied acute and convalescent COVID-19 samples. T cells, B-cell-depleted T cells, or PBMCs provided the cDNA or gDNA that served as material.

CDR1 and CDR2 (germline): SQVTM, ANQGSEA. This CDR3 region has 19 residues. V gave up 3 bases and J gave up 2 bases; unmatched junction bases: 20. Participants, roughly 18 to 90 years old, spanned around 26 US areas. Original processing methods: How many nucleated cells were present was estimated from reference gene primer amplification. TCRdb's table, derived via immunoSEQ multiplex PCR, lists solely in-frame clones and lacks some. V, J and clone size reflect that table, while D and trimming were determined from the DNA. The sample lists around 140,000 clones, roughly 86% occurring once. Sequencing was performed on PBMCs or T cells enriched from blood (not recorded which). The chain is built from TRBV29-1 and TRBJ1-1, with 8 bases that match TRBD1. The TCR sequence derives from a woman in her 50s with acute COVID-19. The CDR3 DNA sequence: TGCAGCGTTGACCCAAAGGCCCTCGGGACAGGCTCCGGAAACACTGAAGCTTTCTTT. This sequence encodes CSVDPKALGTGSGNTEAFF.